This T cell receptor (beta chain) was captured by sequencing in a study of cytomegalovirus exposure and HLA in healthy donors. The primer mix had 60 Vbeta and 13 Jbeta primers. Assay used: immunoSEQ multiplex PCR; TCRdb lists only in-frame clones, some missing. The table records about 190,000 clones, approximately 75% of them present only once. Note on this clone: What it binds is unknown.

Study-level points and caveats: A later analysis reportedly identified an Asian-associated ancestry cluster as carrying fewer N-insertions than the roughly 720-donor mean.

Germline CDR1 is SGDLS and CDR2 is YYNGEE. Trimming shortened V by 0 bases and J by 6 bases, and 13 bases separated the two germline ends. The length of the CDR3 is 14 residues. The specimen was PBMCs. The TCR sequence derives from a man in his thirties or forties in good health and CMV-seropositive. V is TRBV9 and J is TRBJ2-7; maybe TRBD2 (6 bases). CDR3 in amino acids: CASSVGTTAREQYF. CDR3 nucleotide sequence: TGTGCCAGCAGCGTAGGGACTACCGCCCGCGAGCAGTACTTC.